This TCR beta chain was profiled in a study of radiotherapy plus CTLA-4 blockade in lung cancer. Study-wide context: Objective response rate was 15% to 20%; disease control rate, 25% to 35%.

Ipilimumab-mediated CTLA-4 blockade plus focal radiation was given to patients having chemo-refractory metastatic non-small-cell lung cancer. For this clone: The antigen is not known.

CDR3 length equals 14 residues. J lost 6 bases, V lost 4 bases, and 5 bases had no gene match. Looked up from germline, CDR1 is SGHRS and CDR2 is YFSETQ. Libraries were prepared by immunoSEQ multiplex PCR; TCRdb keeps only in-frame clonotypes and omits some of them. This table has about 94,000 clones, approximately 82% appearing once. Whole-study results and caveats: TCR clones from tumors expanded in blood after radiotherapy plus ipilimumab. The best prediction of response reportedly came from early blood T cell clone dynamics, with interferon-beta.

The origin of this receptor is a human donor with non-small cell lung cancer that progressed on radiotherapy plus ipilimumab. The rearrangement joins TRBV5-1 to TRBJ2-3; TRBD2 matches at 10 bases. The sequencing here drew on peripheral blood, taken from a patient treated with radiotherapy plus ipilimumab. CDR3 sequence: CASSTNSGRDTQYF. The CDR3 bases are TGCGCCAGCAGCACAAATAGCGGGAGGGATACGCAGTATTTT.